The 22 T cell receptor beta chains in this list originate from one sample, sequenced in a study of CD4 and CD8 cells across lung adenocarcinoma regions. Using its own MiXCR run on the PCR reads, TCRdb lists one record per CDR3 protein. The sample holds under 10,000 distinct CDR3 sequences, about 45% seen once. The sequenced sample was CD4+ T cells from the margin of a lung tumor. The receptors were gathered from a female donor with lung adenocarcinoma. The CD4 and CD8 labels of this study may be unreliable.

Within the sample, this clonotype is large. The chain is built from TRBV27 and TRBJ2-5, with D uncertain. There are 12 residues in the CDR3. The germline CDR1 and CDR2 sequences are MNHEY and SMNVEV (reference sequence). The ends were cut back, 3 bases at V and 5 bases at J, with 7 bases in the middle. The CDR3 loop is CASSFGGETQYF. The CDR3 DNA reads TGTGCCAGCAGTTTTGGCGGCGAGACCCAGTACTTC.

The V call is TRBV6-1, the J call TRBJ1-5, with D unresolved. The CDR3 totals 12 residues. Germline values: CDR1 MNHNS, CDR2 SASEGT. Trimming left V 6 bases short and J 4 bases short, with 7 bases between. Here the CDR3 DNA reads TGTGCCAGCAGGGCGCCGAATCAGCCCCAGCATTTT. It translates to CASRAPNQPQHF.

This clonotype has more than one count but fewer than ten. V and J are TRBV27 and TRBJ2-1; no reliable D call. The J call is in doubt because the DNA end fits TRBJ2-7 better. The CDR3 covers 16 residues. Germline V CDR1 and CDR2: MNHEY, SMNVEV (reference sequence). Here the CDR3 reads CASTLIRTAPHYEQYF. The CDR3 DNA sequence: TGTGCCAGCACCCTAATTCGAACCGCACCCCATTACGAGCAGTACTTC.

V gene TRBV12-3 or TRBV12-4 combines with J gene TRBJ1-3; TRBD1 agrees at 10 bases. The J segment lost 4 bases and the V segment lost 1 base, leaving 4 bases of the junction unmatched. This CDR3 is built from 16 residues. The CDR3, as DNA: TGTGCCAGCAGTTTAGGACAGGGGGCGACGGGAAACACCATATATTTT. Its protein is CASSLGQGATGNTIYF.

Regarding this clonotype: An end of the junction does not agree with germline; a read error may underlie this. This chain uses TRBV6-1 with TRBJ2-3; maybe TRBD2 (6 bases). The CDR3 loop spans 14 amino acids. The V gene's germline CDR1 is MNHNS and CDR2 SASEGT. This chain's CDR3 is CASRPGRGGVTQYF. In DNA, the CDR3 is TGTGCCAGCAGGCCCGGGAGAGGCGGCGTGACCCAGTATTTC.

The rearrangement links TRBV7-2 to TRBJ2-7, with a tentative D call TRBD1 (6 bases). Germline V gene data show CDR1 as SGHTA and CDR2 as FQGNSA. Trimming stripped 6 bases from V and 0 bases from J, with 12 bases between. This CDR3 has 14 residues. CDR3: CASSPQGISYEQYF. CDR3 bases: TGTGCCAGCAGTCCACAGGGAATCTCCTACGAGCAGTACTTC.

The rearrangement uses TRBV10-2 and TRBJ2-1; no definite D call. With the DNA end fitting TRBJ2-7 better, the J assignment may be wrong. CDR1 and CDR2 (germline): WSHSY, SAAADI. The CDR3 totals 12 residues. CDR3 region: CASQERNYEQYF. The CDR3 coding sequence is TGCGCCAGCCAGGAAAGGAACTACGAGCAGTACTTC.

This clonotype was observed once. The chain uses TRBV6-1 and TRBJ2-5, with 9 bases fitting TRBD1. This CDR3 has 16 residues. Germline CDR1 is MNHNS and CDR2 is SASEGT. Losses at the gene ends were 8 bases for V and 8 bases for J; bases not matched to a gene: 18. The DNA for the CDR3 is TGTGCCAGCGGGGGGCCCGGGGACAGGGACCCAGATACCCAGTACTTC. This codes for CASGGPGDRDPDTQYF.

The J gene is TRBJ2-5, the V gene TRBV6-1, with 9 bases fitting TRBD2. Gene TRBJ2-7 matches the end of the DNA better, so the J call may be wrong. Germline V CDR1 and CDR2: MNHNS, SASEGT. This CDR3 region has 16 residues. For the CDR3, the DNA is TGTGCCAGCCGATCGATAGCGGGAGATCACGTCTACGAGCAGTACTTC. It is translated as CASRSIAGDHVYEQYF.

This sequence joins TRBV6-5 and TRBJ1-4; a weak D match, TRBD1 (5 bases). In germline, CDR1 is MNHEY, CDR2 SVGAGI. The CDR3 covers 17 residues. The V end lost 0 bases, the J end lost 7 bases, and 18 bases lay between the germline ends. Written as DNA, the CDR3 is TGTGCCAGCAGTTACTCCTTCTTTGGAACAGGAGGTGAAAAACTGTTTTTT. This encodes CASSYSFFGTGGEKLFF.

With respect to this clonotype: No DNA is shown, since the ends of the CDR3 on it are uncertain; the CDR3 is the one TCRdb lists. The chain carries TRBV25-1 and TRBJ1-1. The CDR3 has 16 amino acids, counting both end residues. The germline V gene has CDR1 MGHDK and CDR2 SYGVNS. Here the CDR3 reads CASSESEFGVGTESSF.

As to this clonotype: The junction differs from germline at one of its ends, possibly a read error. The chain carries TRBV27 and TRBJ2-5; a weak D match, TRBD2 (7 bases). The CDR3 is made up of 16 amino acids. Germline assignment: CDR1 MNHEY and CDR2 SMNVEV (reference sequence). The CDR3 sequence: CASSERGGLSPETQYF. CDR3 nucleotides: TGTGCCAGCAGCGAGAGGGGGGGGCTTAGCCCAGAGACCCAGTACTTT.

In this sample, this clonotype turned up once. V is TRBV6-5 and J is TRBJ2-1, with D unclear. V lost 6 bases to trimming and J lost 12 bases, with 18 bases between them. Germline V gene data show CDR1 as MNHEY and CDR2 as SVGAGI. The CDR3 consists of 13 residues. The CDR3 region is CASSYLTGWGQFF. Here the CDR3 DNA reads TGTGCCAGCAGCTACCTGACGGGTTGGGGGCAGTTCTTC.

In its sample, this clonotype was seen once. At one boundary the junction diverges from the germline segment, which might be a read error. CDR3 coding DNA: TGTGCCAGCAGCTTAGTTATCGGAACAGGGGCGCAGTTTTTT. Translation: CASSLVIGTGAQFF. This chain joins TRBV7-2 and TRBJ2-3; TRBD1 matches 7 bases. The CDR3 is 14 residues long. Germline lookup yields CDR1 SGHTA and CDR2 FQGNSA. Filled out from reference TRBV7-2 and TRBJ2-3, the complete variable domain reads GAGVSQSPSNKVTEKGKDVELRCDPISGHTALYWYRQSLGQGLEFLIYFQGNSAPDKSGLPSDRFSAERTGGSVSTLTIQRTQQEDSAVYLCASSLVIGTGAQFFGPGTRLTVL.

The sample holds a few counts of this clonotype. V usage is TRBV14 and J usage is TRBJ1-2, with D uncertain. This CDR3 has 14 amino acids. Trimming stripped 1 base from V and 0 bases from J, with 6 bases between. CDR1 is SGHDN and CDR2 is FVKESK in the germline V gene. The CDR3 protein is CASSQVRANYGYTF. The DNA of the CDR3 is TGTGCCAGCAGCCAAGTCCGGGCTAACTATGGCTACACCTTC.

The rearrangement joins TRBV20-1 to TRBJ2-7; TRBD2 aligns across 10 bases. The germline V gene has CDR1 DFQATT and CDR2 SNEGSKA (reference sequence). The CDR3 contains 13 residues. Trimming at V came to 8 bases and at J to 4 bases, leaving 8 bases not matched to a gene. CDR3 loop: CSTAGTSVYEQYF. CDR3 bases: TGCAGTACCGCCGGGACTAGCGTTTACGAGCAGTACTTC.

The chain uses TRBV28 and TRBJ1-2; no firm D call. Between the trimmed V and J ends, which lost 6 bases and 0 bases, there was a span of 11 bases. Per germline, CDR1 MDHEN and CDR2 SYDVKM. The CDR3 totals 14 residues. The CDR3, as DNA: TGTGCCAGCAGCCGGAGCCATTCTAACTATGGCTACACCTTC. Amino acid sequence: CASSRSHSNYGYTF.

This clonotype came up many times. V usage is TRBV6-1 and J usage is TRBJ1-5; 8 nucleotides agree with TRBD1. CDR1 is MNHNS and CDR2 is SASEGT in the germline V gene. V lost 7 bases, J lost 0 bases, and 14 bases stayed unmatched. The length of the CDR3 is 18 residues. DNA for the CDR3: TGTGCCAGCACCAAAAATTGGGACAGGAACTATAGCAATCAGCCCCAGCATTTT. It encodes CASTKNWDRNYSNQPQHF.

The J gene is TRBJ2-2, the V gene TRBV6-1, with D possibly being TRBD2 (6 bases). Trimming left V 6 bases short and J 0 bases short, with 14 bases between. The CDR3 extends over 16 amino acids. Germline assignment: CDR1 MNHNS and CDR2 SASEGT. In DNA, the CDR3 is TGTGCCAGCAGCACCGATGGACTAACGAACACCGGGGAGCTGTTTTTT. Amino acid sequence: CASSTDGLTNTGELFF.

This clonotype has a handful of counts. The chain uses TRBV12-3 or TRBV12-4 and TRBJ2-6; D not resolved. The CDR3 totals 15 residues. Trimming removed 5 bases from V and 0 bases from J, with 8 bases in between. The CDR3 loop reads CASSQWSSGANVLTF. The CDR3 region has the DNA TGTGCCAGCAGTCAATGGAGCTCTGGGGCCAACGTCCTGACTTTC.

V usage is TRBV6-1 and J usage is TRBJ2-1, with D perhaps TRBD2 (6 bases). V dropped 7 bases and J dropped 4 bases, with 17 bases sitting between them. Germline V lookup: CDR1 MNHNS, CDR2 SASEGT. The length of the CDR3 is 15 residues. CDR3 sequence (DNA): TGTGCCAGCAACCAAGGCGGGAAGGGGTACAATGAGCAGTTCTTC. It codes for CASNQGGKGYNEQFF.

This clonotype showed up many times. This chain joins TRBV6-1 and TRBJ2-3, with TRBD1 matching 9 bases. The junction had 9 bases not matched to a gene; V was cut back by 2 bases and J by 3 bases. Germline V lookup: CDR1 MNHNS, CDR2 SASEGT. The CDR3 sequence is 17 residues long. The CDR3 reads CASSERILDRGTDTQYF. CDR3 coding DNA: TGTGCCAGCAGTGAAAGGATCCTGGACAGGGGTACAGATACGCAGTATTTT.